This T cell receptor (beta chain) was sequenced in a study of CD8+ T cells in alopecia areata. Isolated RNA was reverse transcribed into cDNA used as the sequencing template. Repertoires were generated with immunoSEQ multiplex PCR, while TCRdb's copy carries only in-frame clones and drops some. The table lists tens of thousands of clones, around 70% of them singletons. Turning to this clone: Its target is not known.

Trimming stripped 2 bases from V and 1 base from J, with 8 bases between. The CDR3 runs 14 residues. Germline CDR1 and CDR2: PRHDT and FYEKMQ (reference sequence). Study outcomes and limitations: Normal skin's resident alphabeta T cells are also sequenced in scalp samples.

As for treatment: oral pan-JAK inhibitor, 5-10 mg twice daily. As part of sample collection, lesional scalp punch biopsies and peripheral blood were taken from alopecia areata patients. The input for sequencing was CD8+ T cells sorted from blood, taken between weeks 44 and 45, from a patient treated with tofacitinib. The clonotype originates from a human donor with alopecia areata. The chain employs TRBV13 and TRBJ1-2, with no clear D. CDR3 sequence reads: CASSLLGNNYGYTF. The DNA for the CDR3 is TGTGCCAGCAGCTTATTGGGAAATAACTATGGCTACACCTTC.